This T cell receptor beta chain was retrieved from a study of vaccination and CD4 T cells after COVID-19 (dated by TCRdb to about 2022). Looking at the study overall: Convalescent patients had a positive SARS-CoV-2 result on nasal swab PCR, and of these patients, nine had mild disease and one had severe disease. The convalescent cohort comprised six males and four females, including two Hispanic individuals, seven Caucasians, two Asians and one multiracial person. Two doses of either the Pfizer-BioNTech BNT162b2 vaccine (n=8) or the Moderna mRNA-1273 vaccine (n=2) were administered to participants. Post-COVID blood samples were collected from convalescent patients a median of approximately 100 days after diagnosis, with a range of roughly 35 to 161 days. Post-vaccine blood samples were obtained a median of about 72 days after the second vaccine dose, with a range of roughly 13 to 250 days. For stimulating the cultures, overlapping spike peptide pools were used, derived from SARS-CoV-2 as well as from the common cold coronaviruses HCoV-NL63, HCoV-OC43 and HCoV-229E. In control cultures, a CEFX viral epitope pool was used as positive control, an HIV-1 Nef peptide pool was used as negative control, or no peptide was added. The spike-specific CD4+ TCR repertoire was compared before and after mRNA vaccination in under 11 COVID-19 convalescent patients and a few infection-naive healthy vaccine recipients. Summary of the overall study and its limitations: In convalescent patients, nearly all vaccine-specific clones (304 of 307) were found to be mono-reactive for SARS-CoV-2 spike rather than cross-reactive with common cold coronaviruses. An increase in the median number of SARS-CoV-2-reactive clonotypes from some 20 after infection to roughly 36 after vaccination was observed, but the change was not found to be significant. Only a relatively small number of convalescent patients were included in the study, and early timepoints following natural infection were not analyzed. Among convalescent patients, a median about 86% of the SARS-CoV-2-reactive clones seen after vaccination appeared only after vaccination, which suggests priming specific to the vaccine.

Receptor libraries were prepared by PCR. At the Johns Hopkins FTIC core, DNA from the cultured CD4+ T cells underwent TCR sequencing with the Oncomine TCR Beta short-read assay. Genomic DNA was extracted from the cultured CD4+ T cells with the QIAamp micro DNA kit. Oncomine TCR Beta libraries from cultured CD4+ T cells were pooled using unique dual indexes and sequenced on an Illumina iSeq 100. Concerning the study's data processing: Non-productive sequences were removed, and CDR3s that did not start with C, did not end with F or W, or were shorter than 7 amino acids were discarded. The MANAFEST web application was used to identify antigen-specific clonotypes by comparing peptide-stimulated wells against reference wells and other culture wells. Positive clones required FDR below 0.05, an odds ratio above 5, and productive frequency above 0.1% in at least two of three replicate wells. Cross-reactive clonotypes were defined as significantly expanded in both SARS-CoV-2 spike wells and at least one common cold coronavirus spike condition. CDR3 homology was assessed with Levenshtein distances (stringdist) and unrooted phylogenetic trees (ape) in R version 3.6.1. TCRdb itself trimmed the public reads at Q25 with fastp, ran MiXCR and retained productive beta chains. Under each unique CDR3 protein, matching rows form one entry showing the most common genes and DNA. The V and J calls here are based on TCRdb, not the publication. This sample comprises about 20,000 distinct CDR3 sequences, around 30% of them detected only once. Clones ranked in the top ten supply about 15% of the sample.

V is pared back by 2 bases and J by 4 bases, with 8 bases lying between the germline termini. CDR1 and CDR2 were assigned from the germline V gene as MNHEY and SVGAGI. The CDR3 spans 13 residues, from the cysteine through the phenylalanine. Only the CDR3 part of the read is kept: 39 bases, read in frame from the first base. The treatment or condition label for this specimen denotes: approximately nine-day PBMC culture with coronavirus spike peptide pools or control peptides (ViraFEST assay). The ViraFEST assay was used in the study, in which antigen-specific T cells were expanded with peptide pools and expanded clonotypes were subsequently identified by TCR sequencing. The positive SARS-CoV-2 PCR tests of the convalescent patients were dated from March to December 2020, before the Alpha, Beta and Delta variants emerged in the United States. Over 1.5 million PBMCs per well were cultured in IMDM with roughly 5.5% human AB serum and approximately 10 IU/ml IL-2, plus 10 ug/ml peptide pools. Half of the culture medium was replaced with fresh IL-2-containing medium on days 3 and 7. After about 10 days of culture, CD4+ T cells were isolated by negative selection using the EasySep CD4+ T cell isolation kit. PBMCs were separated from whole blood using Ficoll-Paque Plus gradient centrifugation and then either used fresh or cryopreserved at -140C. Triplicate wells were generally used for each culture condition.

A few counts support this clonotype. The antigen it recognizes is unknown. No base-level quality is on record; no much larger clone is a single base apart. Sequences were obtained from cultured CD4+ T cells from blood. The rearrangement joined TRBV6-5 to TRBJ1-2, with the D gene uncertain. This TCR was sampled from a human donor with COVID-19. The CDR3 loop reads CASSYARTYGYTF. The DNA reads TGTGCCAGCAGTTACGCTCGGACCTATGGCTACACCTTC.